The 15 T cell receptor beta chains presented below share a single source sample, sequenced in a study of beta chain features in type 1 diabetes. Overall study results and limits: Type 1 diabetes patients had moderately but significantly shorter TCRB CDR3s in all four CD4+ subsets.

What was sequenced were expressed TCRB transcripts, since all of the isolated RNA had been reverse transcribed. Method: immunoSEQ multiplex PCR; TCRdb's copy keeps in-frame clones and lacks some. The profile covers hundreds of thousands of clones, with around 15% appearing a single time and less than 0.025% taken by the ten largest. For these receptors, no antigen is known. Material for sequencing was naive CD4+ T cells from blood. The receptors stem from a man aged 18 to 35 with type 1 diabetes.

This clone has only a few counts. CDR3 in DNA: TGCGCCAGCAGCCAGCCCCAGCGCGGGAATCAGCCCCAGCATTTT. This translates into CASSQPQRGNQPQHF. The chain links TRBV4-1 to TRBJ1-5; D is uncertain. There are 15 residues in the CDR3. The germline V gene encodes CDR1 MGHRA and CDR2 YSYEKL. Trimming pared 3 bases from V and 4 bases from J, leaving 13 bases between.

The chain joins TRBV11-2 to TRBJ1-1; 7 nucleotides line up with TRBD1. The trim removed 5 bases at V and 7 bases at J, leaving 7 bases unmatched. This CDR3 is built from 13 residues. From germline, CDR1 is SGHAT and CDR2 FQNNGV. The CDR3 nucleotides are TGTGCCAGCAGCATGGGACAGACACGTGAAGCTTTCTTT. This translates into CASSMGQTREAFF.

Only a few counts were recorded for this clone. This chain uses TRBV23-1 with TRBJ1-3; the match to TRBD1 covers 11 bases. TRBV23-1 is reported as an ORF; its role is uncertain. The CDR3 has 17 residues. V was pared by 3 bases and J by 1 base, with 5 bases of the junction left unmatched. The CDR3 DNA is TGCGCCAGCAGTCATTCCGGGACAGGGGGTTCTGGAAACACCATATATTTT. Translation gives CASSHSGTGGSGNTIYF.

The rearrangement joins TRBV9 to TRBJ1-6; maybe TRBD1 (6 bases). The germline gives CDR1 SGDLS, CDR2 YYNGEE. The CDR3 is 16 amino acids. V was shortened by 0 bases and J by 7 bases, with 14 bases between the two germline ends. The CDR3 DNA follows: TGTGCCAGCAGCGTAGCTTGGGGGGGCAACAATTCACCCCTCCACTTT. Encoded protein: CASSVAWGGNNSPLHF.

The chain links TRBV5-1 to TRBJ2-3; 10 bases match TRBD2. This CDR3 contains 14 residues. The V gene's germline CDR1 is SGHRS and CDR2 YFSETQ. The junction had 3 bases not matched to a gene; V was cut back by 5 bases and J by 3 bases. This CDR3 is CASRQGLATDTQYF. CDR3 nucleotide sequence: TGCGCCAGCAGGCAGGGACTAGCGACAGATACGCAGTATTTT.

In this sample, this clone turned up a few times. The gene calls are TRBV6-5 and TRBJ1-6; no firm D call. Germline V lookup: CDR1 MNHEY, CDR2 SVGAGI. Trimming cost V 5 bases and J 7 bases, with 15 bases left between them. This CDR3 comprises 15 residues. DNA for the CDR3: TGTGCCAGCAGTGCCCAGTCTCCTGGGAATTCACCCCTCCACTTT. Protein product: CASSAQSPGNSPLHF.

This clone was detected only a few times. CDR3 in amino acids: CASSRTGIGNQPQHF. In nucleotides, the CDR3 is TGTGCCAGCAGTCGGACAGGGATTGGCAATCAGCCCCAGCATTTT. J is TRBJ1-5 and V is TRBV6-5; 8 positions match TRBD1. In germline, CDR1 is MNHEY, CDR2 SVGAGI. J gave up 2 bases and V 5 bases, and 5 bases lay outside the gene matches. This CDR3 has 15 amino acids.

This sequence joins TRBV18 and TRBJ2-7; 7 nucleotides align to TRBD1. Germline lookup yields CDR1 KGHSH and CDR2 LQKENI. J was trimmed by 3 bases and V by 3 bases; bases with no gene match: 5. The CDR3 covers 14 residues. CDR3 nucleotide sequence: TGTGCCAGCTCACCCGGACAGGAGGACTACGAGCAGTACTTC. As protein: CASSPGQEDYEQYF.

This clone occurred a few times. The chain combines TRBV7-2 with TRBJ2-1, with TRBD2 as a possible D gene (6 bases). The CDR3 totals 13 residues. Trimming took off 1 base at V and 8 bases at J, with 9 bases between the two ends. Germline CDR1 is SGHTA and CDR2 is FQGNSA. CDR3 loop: CASSLDGLYEQFF. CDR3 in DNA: TGTGCCAGCAGCTTAGACGGACTATATGAGCAGTTCTTC.

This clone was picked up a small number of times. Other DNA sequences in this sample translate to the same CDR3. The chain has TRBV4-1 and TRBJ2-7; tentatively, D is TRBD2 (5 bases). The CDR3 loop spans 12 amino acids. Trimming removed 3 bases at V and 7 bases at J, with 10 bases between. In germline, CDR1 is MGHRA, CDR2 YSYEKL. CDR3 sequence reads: CASSHPRAEQYF. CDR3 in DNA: TGCGCCAGCAGCCACCCGAGGGCTGAGCAGTACTTC.

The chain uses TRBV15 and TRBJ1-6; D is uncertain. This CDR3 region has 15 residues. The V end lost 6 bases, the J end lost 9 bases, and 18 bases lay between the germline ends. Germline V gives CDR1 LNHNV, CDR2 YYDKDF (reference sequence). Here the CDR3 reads CATSATGGISSPLHF. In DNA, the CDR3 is TGTGCCACCAGTGCGACGGGAGGGATAAGTTCACCCCTCCACTTT.

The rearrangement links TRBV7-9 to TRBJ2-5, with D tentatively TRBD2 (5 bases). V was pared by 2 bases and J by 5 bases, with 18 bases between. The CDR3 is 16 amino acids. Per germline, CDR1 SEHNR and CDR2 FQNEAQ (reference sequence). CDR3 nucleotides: TGTGCCAGCAGCTTATCTAGCTGGAACAGTCCGGAGACCCAGTACTTC. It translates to CASSLSSWNSPETQYF.

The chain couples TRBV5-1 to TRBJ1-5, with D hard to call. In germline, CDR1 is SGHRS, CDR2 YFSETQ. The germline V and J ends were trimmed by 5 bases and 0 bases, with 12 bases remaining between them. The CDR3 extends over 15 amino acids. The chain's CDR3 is CASSRDGLSNQPQHF. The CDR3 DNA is TGCGCCAGCAGTCGAGACGGACTTAGCAATCAGCCCCAGCATTTT.

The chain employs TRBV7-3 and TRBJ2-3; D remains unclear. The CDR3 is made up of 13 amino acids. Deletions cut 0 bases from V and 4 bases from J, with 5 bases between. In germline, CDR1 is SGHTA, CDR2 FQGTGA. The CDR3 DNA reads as TGTGCCAGCAGCTTAACTGCGTCAGATACGCAGTATTTT. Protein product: CASSLTASDTQYF.

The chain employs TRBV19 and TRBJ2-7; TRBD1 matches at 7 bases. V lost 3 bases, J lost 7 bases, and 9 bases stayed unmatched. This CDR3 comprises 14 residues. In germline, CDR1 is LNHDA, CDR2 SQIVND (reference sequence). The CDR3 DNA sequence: TGTGCCAGTAGTATCACAGGGGAGCCAGGGGAGCAGTACTTC. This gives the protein CASSITGEPGEQYF.